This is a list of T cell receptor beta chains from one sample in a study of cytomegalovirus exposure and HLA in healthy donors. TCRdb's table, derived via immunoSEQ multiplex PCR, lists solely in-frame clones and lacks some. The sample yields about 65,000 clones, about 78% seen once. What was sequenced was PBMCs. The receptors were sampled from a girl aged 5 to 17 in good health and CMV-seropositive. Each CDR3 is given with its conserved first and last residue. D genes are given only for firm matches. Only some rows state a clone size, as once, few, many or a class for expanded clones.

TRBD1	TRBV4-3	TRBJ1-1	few	CASNLDRGLNTEAFF	TGCGCCAGCAATTTAGACAGGGGGTTGAACACTGAAGCTTTCTTT
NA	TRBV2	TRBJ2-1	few	CASNGRGSYNEQFF	TGTGCCAGCAACGGCAGGGGATCCTACAATGAGCAGTTCTTC
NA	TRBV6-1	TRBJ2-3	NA	CASCSWGEPQYF	TGTGCCAGCTGCTCATGGGGGGAGCCGCAGTATTTT
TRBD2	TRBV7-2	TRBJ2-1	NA	CASSLLTSGGEQFF	TGTGCCAGCAGCTTACTGACTAGCGGGGGAGAGCAGTTCTTC
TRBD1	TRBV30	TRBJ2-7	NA	CAWRQGTYEQYF	TGTGCCTGGAGACAGGGGACCTACGAGCAGTACTTC
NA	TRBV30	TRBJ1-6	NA	CAWSDSYNSPLHF	TGTGCCTGGAGTGACAGCTATAATTCACCCCTCCACTTT
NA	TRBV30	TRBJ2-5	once	CAWSSLMEMTQYF	TGTGCCTGGAGTTCCCTGATGGAGATGACCCAGTACTTC
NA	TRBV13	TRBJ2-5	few	CASRGRETQYF	TGTGCCAGCAGGGGGAGGGAGACCCAGTACTTC
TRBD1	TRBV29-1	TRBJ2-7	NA	CSVVRDRDYEQYF	TGCAGCGTGGTGAGGGACAGGGACTACGAGCAGTACTTC
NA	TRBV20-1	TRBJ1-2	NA	CSADFNYGYTF	TGCAGTGCCGACTTTAACTATGGCTACACCTTC
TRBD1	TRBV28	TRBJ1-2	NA	CAIIPGQGFYGYTF	TGTGCCATCATACCGGGACAGGGGTTCTATGGCTACACCTTC